This T cell receptor (beta chain) appears in the sequencing data of a study of molecular identifiers for immune sequencing clone quantification. TCRdb used MiXCR to reprocess the PCR reads, holding one entry per CDR3 protein. The table has about 320,000 distinct CDR3 sequences, about a quarter seen once. The CDR3 sequence is 14 residues long. In germline, CDR1 is SQVTM, CDR2 ANQGSEA. As regards this clonotype: The germline gene is not matched at one end of the junction; a read error may be the cause.

The sample comprised naive CD8+ T cells from blood, with Jurkat cell RNA spiked in. Subset here: FACS-sorted CD8+CD4-CCR7+CD45RA+ naive T cells. This sequence joins TRBV29-1 and TRBJ1-2; D is uncertain. This clonotype was sampled from a human donor in good health. Some libraries in this study had Jurkat cell RNA spiked in. In DNA, the CDR3 is TGCAGCGTTGATGGAGGCCGAGCTAACTATGGCTGCACCTTC. Translated, it gives CSVDGGRANYGCTF.